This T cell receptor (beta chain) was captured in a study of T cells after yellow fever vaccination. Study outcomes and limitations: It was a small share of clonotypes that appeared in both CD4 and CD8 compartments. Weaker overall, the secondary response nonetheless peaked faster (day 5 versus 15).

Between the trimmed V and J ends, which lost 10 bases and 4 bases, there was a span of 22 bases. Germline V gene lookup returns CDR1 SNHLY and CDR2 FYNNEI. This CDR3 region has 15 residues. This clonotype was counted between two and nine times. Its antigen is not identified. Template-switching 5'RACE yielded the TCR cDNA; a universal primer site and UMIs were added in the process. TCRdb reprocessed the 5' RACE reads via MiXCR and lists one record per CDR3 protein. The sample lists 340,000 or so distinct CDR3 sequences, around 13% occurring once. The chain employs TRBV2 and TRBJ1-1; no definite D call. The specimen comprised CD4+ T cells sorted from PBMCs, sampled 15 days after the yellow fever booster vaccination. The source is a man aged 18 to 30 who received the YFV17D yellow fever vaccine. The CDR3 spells CATRRGKNLSTEAFF. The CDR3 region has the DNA TGTGCCACCAGACGTGGCAAAAATTTGAGCACTGAAGCTTTCTTT.